This TCR beta chain was profiled in a study of cytomegalovirus exposure and HLA in healthy donors. Findings of the study overall: A later analysis by the authors found several of the most significant clusters apparently linked to common viral pathogens.

Trimming shortened V by 0 bases and J by 8 bases, and 14 bases separated the two germline ends. Germline V gene sequence: CDR1 LNHNV, CDR2 YYDKDF (reference sequence). The CDR3 is 15 amino acids. Comment on this clone: The antigen is unknown.

PCR employed 60 Vbeta and 13 Jbeta primers. Libraries were prepared by immunoSEQ multiplex PCR; TCRdb keeps only in-frame clonotypes and omits some of them. The sample spans around 160,000 clones; the ten largest clones claim around 1.6%. The clonotype originates from a woman in her fifties or sixties in good health and CMV-seronegative. The specimen was PBMCs. The chain recombines TRBV15 with TRBJ2-1; the D is unclear. CDR3 nucleotides: TGTGCCACCAGCAGAGATGCCGCAGGTTCCGATGAGCAGTTCTTC. This gives the protein CATSRDAAGSDEQFF.